Listed here are 10 T cell receptor beta chains from one sample, sequenced in a study of blood T cell repertoires in COVID-19. The repertoire was sequenced with immunoSEQ multiplex PCR; TCRdb's copy has only in-frame clones and lacks some. This repertoire shows 100,000 or so clones, 85% to 95% found once; its top ten account for approximately 4.1%. Sequencing was carried out using peripheral blood. Receptors were obtained from a woman in her forties or fifties in a cohort sampled during active COVID-19.

The rearrangement joins TRBV7-9 to TRBJ2-2, with 8 bases lining up with TRBD2. The CDR3 has 16 amino acids. Germline-derived CDR1 and CDR2 are SEHNR and FQNEAQ (reference sequence). J lost 1 base, V lost 5 bases, and 6 bases had no gene match. CDR3 bases: TGTGCCAGCAGCCTTCATAGCGGGATGAACACCGGGGAGCTGTTTTTT. This encodes CASSLHSGMNTGELFF.

The chain has TRBV18 and TRBJ1-5; 8 positions match TRBD1. This CDR3 region has 15 residues. Per germline, CDR1 KGHSH and CDR2 LQKENI. The junction had 4 bases not matched to a gene; V was cut back by 3 bases and J by 3 bases. In DNA form, the CDR3 reads TGTGCCAGCTCACCCGGACAGGGACCCAATCAGCCCCAGCATTTT. It yields the protein CASSPGQGPNQPQHF. The variable domain in full, with the rest retrieved from reference TRBV18 and TRBJ1-5, is NAGVMQNPRHLVRRRGQEARLRCSPMKGHSHVYWYRQLPEEGLKFMVYLQKENIIDESGMPKERFSAEFPKEGPSILRIQQVVRGDSAAYFCASSPGQGPNQPQHFGDGTRLSIL.

The V call is TRBV30, the J call TRBJ2-3; a possible D gene is TRBD2 (6 bases). The length of the CDR3 is 13 residues. Germline V gene lookup returns CDR1 GTSNPN and CDR2 SVGIG (reference sequence). The germline V and J ends were trimmed by 4 bases and 6 bases, with 14 bases remaining between them. In DNA, the CDR3 is TGTGCCTGGAATAGCGGACCGGGGGATACGCAGTATTTT. It specifies CAWNSGPGDTQYF. Combining the CDR3 with reference TRBV30 and TRBJ2-3 gives the whole variable domain SQTIHQWPATLVQPVGSPLSLECTVEGTSNPNLYWYRQAAGRGLQLLFYSVGIGQISSEVPQNLSASRPQDRQFILSSKKLLLSDSGFYLCAWNSGPGDTQYFGPGTRLTVL.

The chain joins TRBV28 to TRBJ1-5, with D perhaps TRBD1 (5 bases). The V gene's germline CDR1 is MDHEN and CDR2 SYDVKM. This CDR3 has 14 amino acids. V was shortened by 6 bases and J by 4 bases, with 13 bases between the two germline ends. CDR3 in DNA: TGTGCCAGCAGGGCGGGGGGGGAGAATCAGCCCCAGCATTTT. Amino acids: CASRAGGENQPQHF.

The V gene is TRBV9, the J gene TRBJ2-2; D call uncertain. This CDR3 has 16 amino acids. The germline V gene encodes CDR1 SGDLS and CDR2 YYNGEE. Trimming took off 0 bases at V and 6 bases at J, with 15 bases between the two ends. The CDR3 DNA is TGTGCCAGCAGCGTAGACGGCAGACTCTTTCCCGGGGAGCTGTTTTTT. It encodes CASSVDGRLFPGELFF. The full variable domain, completed using reference TRBV9 and TRBJ2-2, is DSGVTQTPKHLITATGQRVTLRCSPRSGDLSVYWYQQSLDQGLQFLIQYYNGEERAKGNILERFSAQQFPDLHSELNLSSLELGDSALYFCASSVDGRLFPGELFFGEGSRLTVL.

V gene TRBV5-6 combines with J gene TRBJ2-2; TRBD1 aligns across 8 bases. J lost 5 bases, V lost 2 bases, and 5 bases had no gene match. Germline assignment: CDR1 SGHDT and CDR2 YYEEEE. This CDR3 region has 15 residues. The CDR3 DNA is TGTGCCAGCAGCTTCGGGGACAGGCTTACCGGGGAGCTGTTTTTT. Translation: CASSFGDRLTGELFF.

J is TRBJ2-2 and V is TRBV11-2; D perhaps matches TRBD1 (6 bases). The CDR3 runs 15 residues. Trimming pared 3 bases from V and 3 bases from J, leaving 11 bases between. Germline V CDR1 and CDR2: SGHAT, FQNNGV. CDR3 amino acids: CASSLNRADTGELFF. The CDR3 DNA reads as TGTGCCAGCAGCTTGAACAGGGCGGACACCGGGGAGCTGTTTTTT.

The chain couples TRBV6-5 to TRBJ2-7; 10 nucleotides line up with TRBD2. The trim removed 6 bases at V and 6 bases at J, leaving 8 bases unmatched. Germline assignment: CDR1 MNHEY and CDR2 SVGAGI. This CDR3 is built from 14 residues. The CDR3 DNA reads TGTGCCAGCAGGGTCATAGCGGGAGGACTCGAGCAGTACTTC. As protein: CASRVIAGGLEQYF.

V and J are TRBV6-5 and TRBJ2-7; tentatively, D is TRBD2 (6 bases). Trimming removed 6 bases from V and 12 bases from J, with 18 bases in between. The CDR3 covers 12 residues. The germline gives CDR1 MNHEY, CDR2 SVGAGI. The CDR3 loop reads CASREGTHSRYF. CDR3 sequence (DNA): TGTGCCAGCAGAGAGGGGACTCACAGCCGGTACTTC.

This chain links TRBV5-1 with TRBJ2-7; 10 bases fit TRBD2. Germline-derived CDR1 and CDR2 are SGHRS and YFSETQ. J lost 4 bases, V lost 0 bases, and 4 bases had no gene match. The CDR3 runs to 15 residues. Here the CDR3 reads CASSLGTSGSYEQYF. CDR3 bases: TGCGCCAGCAGCTTGGGGACTAGCGGATCATACGAGCAGTACTTC.